One and the same sample provided the 7 T cell receptor beta chains below, sequenced in a study of CD8 T cells in Susac syndrome. Reverse transcription used 0.5 to 1 ug RNA and random hexamers. TCRdb reprocessed the immunoSEQ multiplex PCR reads via MiXCR and lists one record per CDR3 protein. The sample lists 110,000 or so distinct CDR3 sequences; about 96% were seen once. The material sequenced was CD4+ T cells from PBMCs. These receptors were taken from a human donor in good health.

The chain couples TRBV6-5 to TRBJ2-7; D not certain. This CDR3 is built from 11 residues. Trimming removed 0 bases from V and 6 bases from J, with 3 bases in between. Germline CDR1 is MNHEY and CDR2 is SVGAGI. This CDR3 reads CASSYSLEQYF. The CDR3 bases are TGTGCCAGCAGTTACTCGCTCGAGCAGTACTTC.

The genes are TRBV12-3 or TRBV12-4 and TRBJ2-7, with 7 bases that match TRBD1. Trimming at V came to 7 bases and at J to 6 bases, leaving 12 bases not matched to a gene. The CDR3 covers 14 residues. The CDR3 region is CASNADRVGLEQYF. In nucleotides, the CDR3 is TGTGCCAGCAACGCAGACAGGGTGGGTCTCGAGCAGTACTTC.

This chain links TRBV27 with TRBJ2-7; 8 bases align to TRBD2. The CDR3 contains 16 residues. Germline CDR1 MNHEY, CDR2 SMNVEV (reference sequence). The trim removed 8 bases at V and 5 bases at J, leaving 17 bases unmatched. The DNA of the CDR3 is TGTGCCAGCTCACCGGACATGAGAGCGGGAGCGGACGAGCAGTACTTC. It specifies CASSPDMRAGADEQYF.

The CDR3 DNA is TGTGCCAGCATTCTCCCGGGACTAGCGGGAGGAGGGACCTACAATGAGCAGTTCTTC. This codes for CASILPGLAGGGTYNEQFF. The chain combines TRBV2 with TRBJ2-1; the match to TRBD2 covers 15 bases. This CDR3 is 19 amino acids long. The germline gives CDR1 SNHLY, CDR2 FYNNEI. The J segment lost 2 bases and the V segment lost 7 bases, leaving 12 bases of the junction unmatched.

V is TRBV6-1 and J is TRBJ2-7; 8 nucleotides match TRBD1. The CDR3 has 14 amino acids. Per the germline V gene, CDR1 is MNHNS and CDR2 is SASEGT. V trimming: 7 bases; J trimming: 7 bases; junction bases outside the gene matches: 12. The CDR3 spells CASTPGGRRTEQYF. The CDR3 DNA follows: TGTGCCAGCACCCCAGGGGGCCGGCGGACAGAGCAGTACTTC.

The chain combines TRBV19 with TRBJ2-2; the match to TRBD1 covers 8 bases. Germline CDR1 and CDR2: LNHDA and SQIVND (reference sequence). The V segment lost 6 bases and the J segment 5 bases; nucleotides outside the gene matches: 5. This CDR3 has 14 amino acids. CDR3 in DNA: TGTGCCAGTAGCCCACAGGGGGGAACCGGGGAGCTGTTTTTT. This translates into CASSPQGGTGELFF.

The rearrangement uses TRBV20-1 and TRBJ2-3; D is unclear. CDR1 is DFQATT, CDR2 SNEGSKA, per germline (reference sequence). CDR3 length equals 12 residues. Trimming took off 7 bases at V and 5 bases at J, with 13 bases between the two ends. The DNA of the CDR3 is TGCAGTGTCCCTACCACAAGAGATACGCAGTATTTT. This encodes CSVPTTRDTQYF.